This T cell receptor beta chain was sequenced for a study of PD-1 blockade in classical Hodgkin lymphoma. After autologous stem cell transplantation all patients relapsed, and prior brentuximab vedotin exposure differed between cohorts. The patients, who had relapsed/refractory classical Hodgkin lymphoma, achieved best responses of complete response, partial response or progressive disease. Overall study findings and caveats: Anyone who began nivolumab under 1 year after ASCT was excluded. With respect to the repertoire differences, their causes, possibly disease activity or prior therapy, remain undefined.

To note about this clone: Antigen: not known.

Measured with immunoSEQ multiplex PCR; TCRdb has only the in-frame clones, and not every one. The table includes 40,000 to 60,000 clones, 73% detected once. CDR1 WSHSY and CDR2 SAAADI come from the germline V gene. This CDR3 is 14 amino acids long. Trimming removed 5 bases from V and 7 bases from J, with 15 bases in between. This clonotype was obtained from a human donor with classical Hodgkin lymphoma. Sequencing used peripheral blood mononuclear cells (PBMCs), obtained before the second cycle of nivolumab. V gene TRBV10-2 combines with J gene TRBJ1-5; no reliable D call. The CDR3 sequence: CASSLVEGSQPQHF. For the CDR3, the DNA is TGCGCCAGCAGTTTGGTGGAGGGAAGCCAGCCCCAGCATTTT.